The 9 T cell receptor beta chains presented below share a single source sample, sequenced in a study of Ad26.COV2.S vaccination and SARS-CoV-2 variants. Generated by immunoSEQ multiplex PCR, the TCRdb table keeps only in-frame clones and is missing some. Of roughly 700,000 clones listed, about 90% were seen once; the top ten hold approximately 1.5%. Treatment meaning: about 20 received Ad26.COV2.S at low or high dose, single or two shots; about 5 received placebo; per-sample allocation not given. Collection of samples fell on day 63 after the first vaccine or placebo injection. The source was peripheral blood, collected in a trial of Ad26.COV2.S vaccine versus placebo. All receptors come from a person aged 18-60 years who received the Ad26.COV2.S COVID-19 vaccine or a placebo.

The chain recombines TRBV30 with TRBJ2-3; D uncertain. With 5 bases removed from V and 0 bases from J, the gap between germline ends came to 12 bases. The CDR3 covers 14 residues. Germline values: CDR1 GTSNPN, CDR2 SVGIG (reference sequence). The CDR3 DNA follows: TGTGCCTGGGGGGTACTCACTAGCACAGATACGCAGTATTTT. Translated, it gives CAWGVLTSTDTQYF.

The chain has TRBV7-2 and TRBJ1-5; maybe TRBD1 (5 bases). Trimming removed 5 bases from V and 0 bases from J, with 11 bases in between. The CDR3 covers 15 residues. Germline V gene lookup returns CDR1 SGHTA and CDR2 FQGNSA. The CDR3 DNA follows: TGTGCCAGCAGCGCGACAGCTTATAGCAATCAGCCCCAGCATTTT. This gives the protein CASSATAYSNQPQHF. The variable domain in full, completed from reference TRBV7-2 and TRBJ1-5, reads GAGVSQSPSNKVTEKGKDVELRCDPISGHTALYWYRQSLGQGLEFLIYFQGNSAPDKSGLPSDRFSAERTGGSVSTLTIQRTQQEDSAVYLCASSATAYSNQPQHFGDGTRLSIL.

CDR3 sequence: CASSENTVYGYTF. In DNA form, the CDR3 reads TGTGCCAGCAGTGAAAACACCGTCTATGGCTACACCTTC. The chain employs TRBV6-1 and TRBJ1-2, with no clear D. This CDR3 is 13 amino acids long. Trimming removed 2 bases at V and 4 bases at J, with 8 bases between. Per germline, CDR1 MNHNS and CDR2 SASEGT.

To note about this clone: The same CDR3 arises from other DNA sequences in this sample as well. This sequence joins TRBV4-3 and TRBJ1-2; no clear D gene. Germline V gene sequence: CDR1 LGHNA, CDR2 YSLEER. Trimming removed 0 bases at V and 4 bases at J, with 9 bases between. The CDR3 spans 14 residues. CDR3 region: CASSQERTGYGYTF. The DNA of the CDR3 is TGCGCCAGCAGCCAAGAAAGGACCGGCTATGGCTACACCTTC.

The genes are TRBV6-1 and TRBJ2-4; D not resolved. Trimming shortened V by 2 bases and J by 1 base, and 9 bases separated the two germline ends. Germline V gives CDR1 MNHNS, CDR2 SASEGT. The CDR3 is made up of 15 amino acids. For the CDR3, the DNA is TGTGCCAGCAGTGAATATTTGGGGGCCAAAAACATTCAGTACTTC. It encodes CASSEYLGAKNIQYF.

As concerns this clone: This specimen includes other DNA sequences encoding the same CDR3. V gene TRBV6-5 combines with J gene TRBJ2-2; D not resolved. Germline V lookup: CDR1 MNHEY, CDR2 SVGAGI. This CDR3 has 13 residues. V lost 2 bases to trimming and J lost 2 bases, with 3 bases between them. CDR3 coding DNA: TGTGCCAGCAGTTACAGCAACACCGGGGAGCTGTTTTTT. It is translated as CASSYSNTGELFF.

This clone was seen repeatedly, ten times or more. The chain uses TRBV30 and TRBJ1-6; TRBD1 aligns across 7 bases. With 4 bases clipped from V and 14 bases from J, the junction kept 11 bases outside the gene matches. The length of the CDR3 is 13 residues. Germline values: CDR1 GTSNPN, CDR2 SVGIG (reference sequence). Here the CDR3 DNA reads TGTGCCTGGACACGGGACAGTGGAAGGTCCCTCCACTTT. This gives the protein CAWTRDSGRSLHF.

The V call is TRBV21-1, the J call TRBJ2-5; the D segment call TRBD2 is taken from the table without a DNA check. TRBV21-1 is a pseudogene. CDR3 length: 18 amino acids. CDR3 coding DNA: TGTGCCAGCAGCGCGCGACTAGCGGGGGGTCCTGGCCAAGAGACCCAGTACTTC. It encodes CASSARLAGGPGQETQYF.

As for this clone: This sample includes further DNA sequences coding for the same CDR3. This chain joins TRBV6-5 and TRBJ1-5; D unclear. Germline V gene sequence: CDR1 MNHEY, CDR2 SVGAGI. Trimming stripped 6 bases from V and 1 base from J, with 10 bases between. The CDR3 sequence is 14 residues long. CDR3 in DNA: TGTGCCAGCAGCCCCCGTGGCAGCAATCAGCCCCAGCATTTT. Residues: CASSPRGSNQPQHF.